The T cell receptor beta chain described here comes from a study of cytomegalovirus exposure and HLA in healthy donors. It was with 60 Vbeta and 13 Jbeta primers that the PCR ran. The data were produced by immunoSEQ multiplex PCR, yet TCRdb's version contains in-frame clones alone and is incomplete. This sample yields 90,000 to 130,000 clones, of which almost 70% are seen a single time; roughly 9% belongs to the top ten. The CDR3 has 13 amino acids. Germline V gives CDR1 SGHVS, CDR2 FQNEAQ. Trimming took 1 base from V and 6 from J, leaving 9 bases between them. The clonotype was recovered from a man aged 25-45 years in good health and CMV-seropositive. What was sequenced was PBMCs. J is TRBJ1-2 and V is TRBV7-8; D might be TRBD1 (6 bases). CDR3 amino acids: CASSLGQEDGYTF. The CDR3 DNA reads TGTGCCAGCAGCTTAGGACAGGAAGATGGCTACACCTTC.